What follows are 31 T cell receptor beta chains derived from one specimen sequenced in a study of preoperative IRX-2 immunotherapy in early breast cancer. Treatment here: preoperative locoregional IRX-2 cytokine immunotherapy. Produced via immunoSEQ multiplex PCR; TCRdb's table is partial and in-frame only. This table has more than 25,000 clones, roughly 77% appearing once. Material: lymph node tissue, obtained after IRX-2 immunotherapy. The receptor set was obtained from a human donor with breast cancer.

V gene TRBV28 combines with J gene TRBJ1-5; TRBD1 matches at 9 bases. This CDR3 comprises 12 residues. Germline CDR1 MDHEN, CDR2 SYDVKM. Unmatched junction bases numbered 4, after V lost 7 bases and J lost 9 bases. CDR3 sequence reads: CASTGQGWPQHF. DNA of the CDR3: TGTGCCAGCACAGGACAGGGGTGGCCCCAGCATTTT.

There are a few counts of this clone. The CDR3 DNA reads TGTGCCAGCAGTTACTCGATGAGTGAAAAACTGTTTTTT. Translation gives CASSYSMSEKLFF. This chain connects TRBV6-8 to TRBJ1-4; the D is unclear. V shed 0 bases and J shed 7 bases, with 6 bases lying between them. Germline V gives CDR1 MNHGY, CDR2 SAAAGT. The CDR3 loop spans 13 amino acids.

V and J are TRBV4-1 and TRBJ1-1; no reliable D call. Germline CDR1 and CDR2: MGHRA and YSYEKL. The length of the CDR3 is 17 residues. The V end lost 4 bases, the J end lost 0 bases, and 18 bases lay between the germline ends. CDR3 in amino acids: CASSPPDGLIMNTEAFF. CDR3 nucleotide sequence: TGCGCCAGCAGCCCCCCCGACGGACTGATCATGAACACTGAAGCTTTCTTT.

CDR3 in amino acids: CASTLGGLTNEQFF. The CDR3 region has the DNA TGTGCCAGCACCCTTGGCGGGCTTACCAATGAGCAGTTCTTC. The V and J genes are TRBV12-5 and TRBJ2-1, with D possibly being TRBD2 (5 bases). This CDR3 has 14 amino acids. Germline V gene data show CDR1 as LGHNT and CDR2 as FRNRAP.

This clone was counted a single time. This sequence joins TRBV15 and TRBJ2-1; D is possibly TRBD2 (5 bases). The germline V gene has CDR1 LNHNV and CDR2 YYDKDF (reference sequence). CDR3 length: 14 residues. V was cut by 3 bases and J by 7 bases, with 13 bases left in between. CDR3 residues: CATSSMDSRNEQFF. CDR3 DNA sequence: TGTGCCACCAGCAGTATGGACTCTCGAAATGAGCAGTTCTTC.

The V gene is TRBV19, the J gene TRBJ1-1; 7 positions match TRBD1. Trimming took 7 bases from V and 10 from J; bases not matched to a gene: 12. Germline V CDR1 and CDR2: LNHDA, SQIVND (reference sequence). The length of the CDR3 is 13 residues. The DNA of the CDR3 is TGTGCCAGTACCAAAACAGGGGCGGCCGGAGCTTTCTTT. Protein product: CASTKTGAAGAFF.

This clone was observed a handful of times. This chain uses TRBV7-6 with TRBJ1-2; 12 bases are shared with TRBD1. Germline loops: CDR1 SGHVS, CDR2 FNYEAQ. This CDR3 contains 15 residues. Trimming at V came to 5 bases and at J to 8 bases, leaving 9 bases not matched to a gene. CDR3 amino acids: CASSPGQGAQLGYTF. Here the CDR3 DNA reads TGTGCCAGCAGCCCGGGACAGGGGGCGCAACTGGGCTACACCTTC. The full variable domain, completed using reference TRBV7-6 and TRBJ1-2, is GAGVSQSPRYKVTKRGQDVALRCDPISGHVSLYWYRQALGQGPEFLTYFNYEAQQDKSGLPNDRFSAERPEGSISTLTIQRTEQRDSAMYRCASSPGQGAQLGYTFGSGTRLTVV.

In this sample, this clone turned up a few times. The V call is TRBV6-8, the J call TRBJ1-1, with TRBD1 identical over 9 bases. This CDR3 comprises 14 residues. The germline gives CDR1 MNHGY, CDR2 SAAAGT. The V gene end was trimmed by 0 bases and the J gene end by 5 bases; junction bases not matched to a gene: 1. The CDR3, as DNA: TGTGCCAGCAGTTACTCTGGGACAGGGACTGAAGCTTTCTTT. Its protein is CASSYSGTGTEAFF.

The chain is built from TRBV6-8 and TRBJ1-5, with 7 bases that match TRBD1. J gave up 1 base and V 5 bases, and 5 bases lay outside the gene matches. The CDR3 runs to 15 residues. Germline values: CDR1 MNHGY, CDR2 SAAAGT. DNA for the CDR3: TGTGCCAGCAGTCCCCGACAGGGAAGCAATCAGCCCCAGCATTTT. Its translation: CASSPRQGSNQPQHF.

V gene TRBV14 combines with J gene TRBJ1-5; a possible D gene is TRBD1 (5 bases). Looked up from germline, CDR1 is SGHDN and CDR2 is FVKESK. Trimming took 5 bases from V and 7 from J, leaving 15 bases between them. The length of the CDR3 is 14 residues. CDR3 sequence: CASSRQGGWQPQHF. DNA for the CDR3: TGTGCCAGCAGCAGGCAGGGAGGATGGCAGCCCCAGCATTTT.

The chain couples TRBV18 to TRBJ2-6, with D possibly matching TRBD1 (5 bases). Between the trimmed V and J ends, which lost 3 bases and 3 bases, there was a span of 15 bases. Germline values: CDR1 KGHSH, CDR2 LQKENI. CDR3 length: 17 amino acids. The CDR3 nucleotides are TGTGCCAGCTCACCGGGCAGGGCTCTTATTGGGGCCAACGTCCTGACTTTC. Translating it yields CASSPGRALIGANVLTF.

The chain joins TRBV23-1 to TRBJ2-1; D not certain. TRBV23-1 is an ORF, with its function uncertain. V dropped 6 bases and J dropped 6 bases, with 12 bases sitting between them. The CDR3 has 13 residues. CDR3 bases: TGCGCCAGCAGCTTCGGCCAGGTCAATGAGCAGTTCTTC. Translated: CASSFGQVNEQFF.

The V call is TRBV6-8, the J call TRBJ2-5; D possibly corresponds to TRBD1 (6 bases). CDR1 is MNHGY, CDR2 SAAAGT, per germline. V was cut by 3 bases and J by 5 bases, with 16 bases left in between. The CDR3 consists of 15 residues. This chain's CDR3 is CASSYRGRGWETQYF. DNA for the CDR3: TGTGCCAGCAGTTATAGGGGCAGGGGCTGGGAGACCCAGTACTTC.

This CDR3 is CASSPDRANTEAFF. The CDR3 nucleotides are TGTGCCAGCAGCCCTGACAGGGCAAACACTGAAGCTTTCTTT. The V and J genes are TRBV6-8 and TRBJ1-1; 7 nucleotides align to TRBD1. In germline, CDR1 is MNHGY, CDR2 SAAAGT. The CDR3 spans 14 residues. The junction had 6 bases not matched to a gene; V was cut back by 6 bases and J by 2 bases.

This clone occurred a few times. The chain employs TRBV12-5 and TRBJ2-2; 8 bases map to TRBD1. The CDR3 is made up of 18 amino acids. From germline, CDR1 is LGHNT and CDR2 FRNRAP. The V segment lost 0 bases and the J segment 2 bases; nucleotides outside the gene matches: 8. In DNA, the CDR3 is TGTGCTAGTGGTTTGGTACAGGGGGTGTCACTTAACACCGGGGAGCTGTTTTTT. It is translated as CASGLVQGVSLNTGELFF.

This clone was counted only a few times. The V call is TRBV6-8, the J call TRBJ2-7; 9 nucleotides line up with TRBD1. The CDR3 sequence is 14 residues long. V trimming: 2 bases; J trimming: 4 bases; junction bases outside the gene matches: 3. Per the germline V gene, CDR1 is MNHGY and CDR2 is SAAAGT. In DNA form, the CDR3 reads TGTGCCAGCAGTTACCGGGACAGGGAATACGAGCAGTACTTC. It is translated as CASSYRDREYEQYF.

This clone was seen a handful of times. In DNA, the CDR3 is TGTGCCAGCTCCCCGCGTCCCGGGACAGGGAGTGAAAAACTGTTTTTT. Translation gives CASSPRPGTGSEKLFF. The rearrangement joins TRBV18 to TRBJ1-4; 9 positions agree with TRBD1. Germline assignment: CDR1 KGHSH and CDR2 LQKENI. With V trimmed by 6 bases and J by 7 bases, 12 bases remained unmatched. The CDR3 totals 16 residues.

Only one count was recorded for this clone. The chain has TRBV29-1 and TRBJ2-1, with 8 nucleotides matching TRBD2. The junction had 13 bases not matched to a gene; V was cut back by 6 bases and J by 6 bases. Germline V gene lookup returns CDR1 SQVTM and CDR2 ANQGSEA. The CDR3 spans 15 residues. The CDR3 reads CSVAVLAEYPNEQFF. DNA for the CDR3: TGCAGCGTGGCCGTACTAGCGGAGTATCCCAATGAGCAGTTCTTC.

The chain links TRBV11-3 to TRBJ1-2, with 7 bases lining up with TRBD1. The CDR3 length is 15 residues. The J segment lost 0 bases and the V segment lost 5 bases, leaving 6 bases of the junction unmatched. CDR1 and CDR2 from the germline V gene are SGHNT and YENEEA. Written as DNA, the CDR3 is TGTGCCAGCAGCGGACCCGGGACAGCTAACTATGGCTACACCTTC. Its translation is CASSGPGTANYGYTF.

A single count supports this clone. This sequence joins TRBV18 and TRBJ1-3, with 9 bases that match TRBD1. Looked up from germline, CDR1 is KGHSH and CDR2 is LQKENI. The CDR3 extends over 16 amino acids. The junction had 7 bases not matched to a gene; V was cut back by 3 bases and J by 4 bases. The CDR3 DNA follows: TGTGCCAGCTCACCTTCTACAGGGGGCTTCGGAAACACCATATATTTT. Its protein is CASSPSTGGFGNTIYF.

The CDR3 DNA reads TGTGCCAGCAGCTCTCTGCGGGGGGGATACAGTGGCTACACCTTC. It specifies CASSSLRGGYSGYTF. The V and J genes are TRBV11-3 and TRBJ1-2; D may be TRBD1 (5 bases). CDR1 and CDR2 (germline): SGHNT, YENEEA. The V and J ends lost 4 bases and 7 bases respectively, with 19 bases between them. The CDR3 is made up of 15 amino acids.

The table lists this clone with a few counts. V and J are TRBV18 and TRBJ1-5, with 9 bases identical to TRBD1. With V trimmed by 5 bases and J by 9 bases, 8 bases remained unmatched. CDR3 size: 14 residues. Germline lookup yields CDR1 KGHSH and CDR2 LQKENI. CDR3: CASSSDRGGWPQHF. CDR3 coding DNA: TGTGCCAGCTCATCGGACAGGGGTGGGTGGCCCCAGCATTTT.

The chain has TRBV11-1 and TRBJ1-4; the D is unclear. The germline CDR1 and CDR2 sequences are SGHAT and FQDESV (reference sequence). The V gene lost 1 base and the J gene lost 7 bases, with 10 bases spanning the gap. The CDR3 totals 14 residues. This CDR3 is CASSLGGPSEKLFF. CDR3 sequence (DNA): TGTGCCAGCAGCTTAGGTGGGCCGTCTGAAAAACTGTTTTTT.

The rearrangement uses TRBV6-8 and TRBJ1-3, with D possibly being TRBD1 (6 bases). The CDR3 loop spans 16 amino acids. V was clipped by 8 bases and J by 2 bases, with 19 bases between them. Germline V CDR1 and CDR2: MNHGY, SAAAGT. The CDR3, as DNA: TGTGCCAGCCCCGCCCGACAGGAGGTACCTGGAAACACCATATATTTT. Encoded protein: CASPARQEVPGNTIYF.

The chain recombines TRBV19 with TRBJ1-1; D gene uncertain. The CDR3 runs to 13 residues. Looked up from germline, CDR1 is LNHDA and CDR2 is SQIVND (reference sequence). Trimming took off 7 bases at V and 0 bases at J, with 9 bases between the two ends. The DNA of the CDR3 is TGTGCCAGTAATGAGGTGATGAACACTGAAGCTTTCTTT. This encodes CASNEVMNTEAFF.

The chain has TRBV19 and TRBJ1-5; D gene unclear. Germline-derived CDR1 and CDR2 are LNHDA and SQIVND (reference sequence). The CDR3 length is 16 residues. V lost 3 bases and J 2 bases, leaving 14 bases between the germline ends. CDR3 in DNA: TGTGCCAGTAGTATCACCCGGGGTCAGGGCAATCAGCCCCAGCATTTT. Its protein is CASSITRGQGNQPQHF.

In DNA, the CDR3 is TGCGCCAGCAGCCCAGGGGGGGGTGCTGAAGCTTTCTTT. This encodes CASSPGGGAEAFF. V is TRBV10-1 and J is TRBJ1-1, with 7 bases fitting TRBD1. J was trimmed by 6 bases and V by 6 bases; bases with no gene match: 7. This CDR3 is built from 13 residues. CDR1 and CDR2 from the germline V gene are WNHNN and SYGVQD (reference sequence).

A few counts support this clone. The chain has TRBV10-3 and TRBJ1-6; D not resolved. V was pared by 10 bases and J by 2 bases, with 15 bases between. The germline V gene encodes CDR1 ENHRY and CDR2 SYGVKD. The CDR3 loop spans 15 amino acids. The CDR3 protein is CASVREITYNSPLHF. The DNA of the CDR3 is TGTGCCAGCGTTAGGGAGATAACCTATAATTCACCCCTCCACTTT.

The genes are TRBV30 and TRBJ1-2; no clear D gene. V dropped 0 bases and J dropped 5 bases, with 10 bases sitting between them. The CDR3 contains 13 residues. Germline V gene data show CDR1 as GTSNPN and CDR2 as SVGIG (reference sequence). CDR3 DNA sequence: TGTGCCTGGAGTGTAAAAGGTGCTTATGGCTACACCTTC. This translates into CAWSVKGAYGYTF.

V is TRBV9 and J is TRBJ2-7; 9 positions agree with TRBD2. CDR1 is SGDLS, CDR2 YYNGEE, per germline. The CDR3 runs 13 residues. Trimming cost V 5 bases and J 4 bases; bases outside gene matches: 4. DNA of the CDR3: TGTGCCAGCAGAGAACTAGCGGGTTACGAGCAGTACTTC. Protein sequence: CASRELAGYEQYF. The variable domain in full, with the rest retrieved from reference TRBV9 and TRBJ2-7, is DSGVTQTPKHLITATGQRVTLRCSPRSGDLSVYWYQQSLDQGLQFLIQYYNGEERAKGNILERFSAQQFPDLHSELNLSSLELGDSALYFCASRELAGYEQYFGPGTRLTVT.

V gene TRBV19 combines with J gene TRBJ2-1, with TRBD1 matching over 8 bases. The CDR3 sequence is 15 residues long. With 5 bases clipped from V and 5 bases from J, the junction kept 8 bases outside the gene matches. Germline V gives CDR1 LNHDA, CDR2 SQIVND (reference sequence). The CDR3 here is CASSGRQGPDNEQFF. In DNA form, the CDR3 reads TGTGCCAGTAGTGGCAGACAGGGGCCTGACAATGAGCAGTTCTTC.